This record concerns one TCR beta chain sequence. The table came from immunoSEQ multiplex PCR; TCRdb's copy has only in-frame clones and leaves some out. The sample has some 2.1 million clones; roughly 96% are singletons. These data belong to a study of shared clonotypes between healthy human individuals. This receptor was identified in a man aged 18 to 29 in good health. The sequencing sample was made of naive CD4+ T cells sorted from blood. Subset indicated: CD45RA+ positively selected.

The CDR3 is CATFPGGQGWTYEQYF. The CDR3 DNA reads TGTGCCACCTTCCCGGGCGGACAGGGGTGGACCTACGAGCAGTACTTC. The chain is built from TRBV10-3 and TRBJ2-7; 9 nucleotides agree with TRBD1. From germline, CDR1 is ENHRY and CDR2 SYGVKD. V was pared by 10 bases and J by 2 bases, with 15 bases of the junction left unmatched. The CDR3 has 16 amino acids.